Listed here are 15 T cell receptor beta chains from one sample, sequenced in a study of patients and donors after allogeneic stem cell transplantation. Each CDR3 protein gets one entry after TCRdb re-called the RT-PCR reads with MiXCR. The sample consists of some 880,000 distinct CDR3 sequences, roughly 18% of them appearing once. The material sequenced was blood, either unsorted or a sorted T cell fraction (not recorded which). These TCRs come from a human donor who was either an allogeneic HSCT recipient or a stem cell or donor lymphocyte infusion donor (not recorded which). It is not recorded whose cells these are; they may come from a transplant donor.

The genes are TRBV12-3 or TRBV12-4 and TRBJ2-1, with D uncertain. This CDR3 has 12 residues. V lost 1 base and J 12 bases, leaving 10 bases between the germline ends. CDR3 sequence (DNA): TGTGCCAGCAGTTTAGATAATTTATGGCAGTTCTTC. It translates to CASSLDNLWQFF.

In its sample, this clonotype was seen many times. This chain joins TRBV29-1 and TRBJ1-4, with no clear D. This CDR3 has 13 amino acids. The V gene's germline CDR1 is SQVTM and CDR2 ANQGSEA. V was clipped by 7 bases and J by 8 bases, with 17 bases between them. In DNA form, the CDR3 reads TGCAGCGCCCTCCCCGCCGGGAACGAAAAACTGTTTTTT. The encoded protein is CSALPAGNEKLFF.

This clonotype was counted ten times or more. The chain joins TRBV24-1 to TRBJ2-7; D might be TRBD1 (5 bases). This CDR3 has 14 residues. Germline-derived CDR1 and CDR2 are KGHDR and SFDVKD. V lost 0 bases and J lost 2, with 7 bases in between. The CDR3 region is CATSDLDRPYEQYF. The CDR3 DNA reads as TGTGCCACCAGTGATTTGGACAGACCCTACGAGCAGTACTTC.

This clonotype turned up a few times. The chain recombines TRBV12-3 or TRBV12-4 with TRBJ2-3; 9 bases line up with TRBD2. V shed 4 bases and J 5 bases; nucleotides not matched to a gene: 4. There are 14 residues in the CDR3. The CDR3 loop is CASSSGLAKDTQYF. The CDR3 nucleotides are TGTGCCAGCAGTTCAGGACTAGCGAAAGATACGCAGTATTTT.

V is TRBV7-9 and J is TRBJ2-7, with D perhaps TRBD1 or TRBD2 (5 bases each). Germline V gives CDR1 SEHNR, CDR2 FQNEAQ (reference sequence). The CDR3 contains 15 residues. V was cut by 3 bases and J by 3 bases, with 15 bases left in between. CDR3 amino acids: CASSFWSGSRYEQYF. The CDR3 coding sequence is TGTGCCAGCAGCTTTTGGTCAGGGAGTCGCTACGAGCAGTACTTC.

The chain recombines TRBV5-1 with TRBJ2-3; 8 positions match TRBD1. From germline, CDR1 is SGHRS and CDR2 YFSETQ. J was trimmed by 4 bases and V by 0 bases; bases with no gene match: 4. CDR3 size: 15 residues. The CDR3 DNA sequence: TGCGCCAGCAGCTTGGAATGGACAGGGCCAGATACGCAGTATTTT. This sequence encodes CASSLEWTGPDTQYF.

J is TRBJ2-3 and V is TRBV6-1, with TRBD1 identical over 7 bases. From germline, CDR1 is MNHNS and CDR2 SASEGT. The trim removed 5 bases at V and 2 bases at J, leaving 7 bases unmatched. CDR3 length: 15 residues. The CDR3 region is CASSLRDSHTDTQYF. As DNA, the CDR3 is TGTGCCAGCAGTCTCCGGGACAGCCACACAGATACGCAGTATTTT.

V is TRBV7-8 and J is TRBJ2-1, with 9 positions matching TRBD1. With V trimmed by 5 bases and J by 6 bases, 11 bases remained unmatched. CDR3 size: 16 residues. Germline-derived CDR1 and CDR2 are SGHVS and FQNEAQ. The CDR3 protein is CASSLRPGQGGNEQFF. For the CDR3, the DNA is TGTGCCAGCAGCCTTCGACCGGGACAGGGAGGCAATGAGCAGTTCTTC.

The chain is built from TRBV19 and TRBJ2-6; D gene uncertain. The CDR3 is made up of 16 amino acids. CDR1 is LNHDA, CDR2 SQIVND, per germline (reference sequence). The germline V and J ends were trimmed by 1 base and 0 bases, with 7 bases remaining between them. The CDR3 is CASSIVVGSGANVLTF. The CDR3 nucleotides read TGTGCCAGTAGTATAGTGGTGGGCTCTGGGGCCAACGTCCTGACTTTC.

The V and J genes are TRBV29-1 and TRBJ2-7; tentative D call: TRBD1 (6 bases). The germline V and J ends were trimmed by 4 bases and 1 base, with 20 bases remaining between them. This CDR3 is 16 amino acids long. Germline CDR1 reads SQVTM; CDR2 reads ANQGSEA. The CDR3 nucleotides read TGCAGCGTTGCGGGGCACCCCCAGGGGCCATCCTACGAGCAGTACTTC. It specifies CSVAGHPQGPSYEQYF.

This clonotype came up a few times. V and J are TRBV7-3 and TRBJ1-2; D is perhaps TRBD1 (6 bases). V lost 1 base to trimming and J lost 6 bases, with 18 bases between them. Germline CDR1 is SGHTA and CDR2 is FQGTGA. This CDR3 contains 16 residues. The CDR3 protein is CASSLSYRAGENGYTF. In DNA form, the CDR3 reads TGTGCCAGCAGCTTAAGTTATAGGGCAGGGGAAAATGGCTACACCTTC.

The V call is TRBV7-9, the J call TRBJ2-1; 8 bases fit TRBD2. Germline lookup yields CDR1 SEHNR and CDR2 FQNEAQ (reference sequence). This CDR3 is built from 13 residues. The ends lost 7 bases at V and 8 bases at J; junction bases unmatched: 7. CDR3 sequence (DNA): TGTGCCAGCAAACCGGGACTAGTGGATGAGCAGTTCTTC. Its protein is CASKPGLVDEQFF.

This clonotype was observed a few times. This chain connects TRBV20-1 to TRBJ1-6; the D is unclear. The V end was cut by 0 bases, the J end by 5 bases, with 8 bases between. The CDR3 runs to 14 residues. Looked up from germline, CDR1 is DFQATT and CDR2 is SNEGSKA (reference sequence). CDR3 amino acids: CSAREGSHNSPLHF. The CDR3 region has the DNA TGCAGTGCTAGAGAGGGGAGCCATAATTCACCCCTCCACTTT.

This chain uses TRBV4-1 with TRBJ1-4, with D unclear. CDR3 length equals 15 residues. With 0 bases removed from V and 1 base from J, the gap between germline ends came to 6 bases. Per germline, CDR1 MGHRA and CDR2 YSYEKL. The CDR3 sequence is CASSQEPLTNEKLFF. The CDR3 DNA reads TGCGCCAGCAGCCAAGAGCCGCTAACTAATGAAAAACTGTTTTTT.

This chain links TRBV20-1 with TRBJ1-5; 7 nucleotides agree with TRBD1. The trim removed 6 bases at V and 4 bases at J, leaving 3 bases unmatched. The CDR3 has 12 amino acids. Germline CDR1 is DFQATT and CDR2 is SNEGSKA (reference sequence). The CDR3 coding sequence is TGCAGTGCCGGGACAGCTAATCAGCCCCAGCATTTT. This sequence encodes CSAGTANQPQHF.